The rows below give T cell receptor beta chains drawn from one sample of a study of shared clonotypes between healthy human individuals. Profiled with immunoSEQ multiplex PCR; TCRdb holds only in-frame clones, not every one. The sample yields about 2 million clones, roughly 95% seen once. Sample: naive CD8+ T cells sorted from blood. Receptor source: a man aged 18 to 29 in good health. Each CDR3 is given without its conserved first and last residue.

>11|TRBV6-1|TRBJ2-7
ASSEVGGYEQY
>12|TRBV11-2|TRBJ2-3
ASRSQGGADTQY
>12|TRBV18|TRBJ1-1
ASSPEEGDTEAF
>10|TRBV5-1|TRBJ1-2
ASSLDNYGYT
>12|TRBV11-2|TRBJ1-3
ASSQTGSGNTIY
>9|TRBV2|TRBJ1-1
ASRSDTEAF
>13|TRBV2|TRBJ1-1
ASSSWGPSNTEAF
>13|TRBV9|TRBJ1-1
ASTPGGQTNTEAF
>12|TRBV5-6|TRBJ2-7
ASSLAERGYEQY
>11|TRBV19|TRBJ1-4
ASRRKGDEKLF
>16|TRBV5-1|TRBJ2-1
ASSLTAGGNRVYNEQF
>14|TRBV19|TRBJ2-3
ASSIDREGQGGTQY
>13|TRBV6-5|TRBJ2-3
ASRQFGPLADTQY
>13|TRBV5-6|TRBJ2-7
ASSLAVRTSYEQY
>13|TRBV15|TRBJ1-3
ATSRDRVSGNTIY
>13|TRBV5-6|TRBJ1-4
ASSAQAEANEKLF
>12|TRBV14|TRBJ1-6
ASSQEGTGSPLH
>14|TRBV4-1|TRBJ2-7
ASSQDSGGGGYEQY
>13|TRBV27|TRBJ2-1
ASSFNDRGGWEQF
>11|TRBV2|TRBJ2-1
ARQGASYNEQF
>12|TRBV7-9|TRBJ1-2
ASSSTGGGDGYT
>12|TRBV2|TRBJ1-4
ASSETSMEEKLF
>15|TRBV19|TRBJ1-4
ASHNSPWPATNEKLF
>12|TRBV7-9|TRBJ2-7
ASSPSDRLYEQY
>12|TRBV30|TRBJ2-7
AWSEVANSYEQY
>16|TRBV27|TRBJ1-6
ASSTGPWGKSYNSPLH
>9|TRBV29-1|TRBJ1-1
SVVFGTEAF
>12|TRBV6-5|TRBJ2-7
ASRQWVSLDEQY
>9|TRBV4-1|TRBJ2-2
ASRDTGELF
>11|TRBV7-9|TRBJ2-7
ASSFPDSYEQY
>13|TRBV10-2|TRBJ1-5
ASLQQGGGNQPQH
>15|TRBV7-9|TRBJ2-7
ASSLAGRGPLSYEQY
>10|TRBV28|TRBJ2-7
ASSPGLAEQY
>11|TRBV19|TRBJ2-7
ASSTNPSYEQY
>12|TRBV7-9|TRBJ2-5
ASSGSVAGETQY
>14|TRBV18|TRBJ2-7
ASSPKPSLAGDEQY
>12|TRBV10-2|TRBJ2-7
ASSEGGAPHEQY
>13|TRBV27|TRBJ2-2
ASSGEGVFSGELF
>13|TRBV4-3|TRBJ2-1
ASSQDRSDYNEQF
>11|TRBV28|TRBJ1-2
ASKYTGNYGYT
>16|TRBV18|TRBJ2-7
ASSPPAAVAGGLYEQY
>13|TRBV5-4|TRBJ2-2
ASSIAGEGTGELF
>14|TRBV5-5|TRBJ2-5
ASSLVAVVSQETQY
>14|TRBV7-7|TRBJ2-2
ASSLGTGSGTGELF
>16|TRBV13|TRBJ2-2
ASSWTAQLNPNTGELF